This T cell receptor beta chain came from a study of blood T cell repertoires in COVID-19. CDR1 and CDR2 from the germline V gene are MNHEY and SMNVEV (reference sequence). The length of the CDR3 is 14 residues. V trimming: 8 bases; J trimming: 7 bases; junction bases outside the gene matches: 6. Measured with immunoSEQ multiplex PCR; TCRdb has only the in-frame clones, and not every one. Of around 180,000 clones in the sample, 76% were seen once. Material for sequencing was PBMCs or T cells enriched from blood (not recorded which). This receptor was obtained from a woman aged 45-65 years with acute COVID-19. The chain carries TRBV27 and TRBJ1-6; 9 bases fit TRBD1. As DNA, the CDR3 is TGTGCCAGCCGGACCGGACAGGGGAATTCACCCCTCCACTTT. Translated: CASRTGQGNSPLHF.